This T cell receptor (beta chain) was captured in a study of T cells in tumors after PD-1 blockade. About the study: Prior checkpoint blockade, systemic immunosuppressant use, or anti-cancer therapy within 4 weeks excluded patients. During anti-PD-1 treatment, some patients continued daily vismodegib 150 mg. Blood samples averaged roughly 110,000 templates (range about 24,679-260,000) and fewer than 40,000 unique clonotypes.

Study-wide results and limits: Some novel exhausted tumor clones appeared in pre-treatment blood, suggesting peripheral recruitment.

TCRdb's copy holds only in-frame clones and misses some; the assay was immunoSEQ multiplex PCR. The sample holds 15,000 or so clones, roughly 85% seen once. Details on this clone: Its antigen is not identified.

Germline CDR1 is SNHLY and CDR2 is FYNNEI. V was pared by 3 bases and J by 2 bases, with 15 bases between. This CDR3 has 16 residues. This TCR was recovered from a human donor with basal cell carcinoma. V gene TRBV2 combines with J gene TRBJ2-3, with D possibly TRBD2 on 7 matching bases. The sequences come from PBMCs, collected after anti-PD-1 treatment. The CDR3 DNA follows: TGTGCCAGCAGTGAGGAGGGTGGGGGGGCCACAGATACGCAGTATTTT. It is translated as CASSEEGGGATDTQYF.